The clone carrying this TCR beta chain was counted ten times or more. Its specificity is not known. This sample stems from a study of T-cell reconstitution after alpha-beta-depleted transplantation in children. Study results and caveats: Two months or so post-transplant, alpha-beta T cells reportedly derived from several hundred expanded graft clones. Some patients showed high day-60 TCRbeta diversity, which derived from surviving recipient T cells and thymic progenitors. Newly made T cells mostly supplied T-cell counts and diversity one year after transplant.

Per the germline V gene, CDR1 is DFQATT and CDR2 is SNEGSKA (reference sequence). With 5 bases removed from V and 5 bases from J, the gap between germline ends came to 13 bases. The CDR3 runs to 12 residues. TCRbeta library construction was performed incorporating unique molecular identifiers. Each CDR3 protein is one row after TCRdb ran MiXCR on the PCR reads. The repertoire includes approximately 170,000 distinct CDR3 sequences, 11% of them detected once, and approximately 13% sits in the top ten. The source material was PBMCs, sampled before TCRalphabeta/CD19-depleted stem cell transplant. The genes are TRBV20-1 and TRBJ2-7; D possibly corresponds to TRBD1 (5 bases). The TCR was taken from a boy between 2 and 10 years old with acute myeloid leukemia, due to receive a stem cell transplant. The CDR3 DNA sequence: TGCAGTGCTGGGCAGCCCAGGGACGAGCAGTACTTC. It translates to CSAGQPRDEQYF.